The 31 T cell receptor beta chains below come from one sample, sequenced in a study of T cells in Graves' hyperthyroidism and ophthalmopathy. Researchers amplified the TCR beta CDR3 regions from RNA transcripts. The study used the HTBI primer set for a first-round RT-PCR of the TCR CDR3. TCRdb re-called the multiplex PCR reads with MiXCR, one entry per CDR3 protein. The sample holds 300,000 or so distinct CDR3 sequences; roughly 18% are singletons and the top ten take 45% to 55%. The sample comprised blood. These receptors were collected from a woman aged 45-65 years with Graves' hyperthyroidism.

There are many counts of this clonotype. V usage is TRBV27 and J usage is TRBJ2-3, with 7 nucleotides matching TRBD2. The CDR3 runs 15 residues. Trimming removed 3 bases from V and 3 bases from J; junction bases left unmatched: 6. Germline CDR1 reads MNHEY; CDR2 reads SMNVEV (reference sequence). CDR3 nucleotide sequence: TGTGCCAGCAGTTTGTTTGGGGGGGAGACAGATACGCAGTATTTT. It codes for CASSLFGGETDTQYF.

This clonotype was observed many times. This chain joins TRBV13 and TRBJ2-7; D not resolved. The V end lost 6 bases, the J end lost 5 bases, and 23 bases lay between the germline ends. There are 16 residues in the CDR3. The V gene's germline CDR1 is PRHDT and CDR2 FYEKMQ (reference sequence). The CDR3 bases are TGTGCCAGCAGTTCCACCGCTTATGGTGTTCGCGACGAGCAGTACTTC. Translated: CASSSTAYGVRDEQYF.

This clonotype has a handful of counts. CDR3 sequence: CASSEAGHQETQYF. The CDR3 nucleotides are TGCGCCAGCAGTGAAGCGGGACACCAAGAGACCCAGTACTTC. The chain carries TRBV10-2 and TRBJ2-5; 7 bases align to TRBD2. V was clipped by 3 bases and J by 0 bases; unmatched bases: 1. The CDR3 length is 14 residues. Per germline, CDR1 WSHSY and CDR2 SAAADI.

The chain is built from TRBV19 and TRBJ1-4; 12 bases agree with TRBD1. CDR1 is LNHDA and CDR2 is SQIVND in the germline V gene (reference sequence). This CDR3 is built from 15 residues. Losses at the gene ends were 5 bases for V and 10 bases for J; bases not matched to a gene: 8. In DNA form, the CDR3 reads TGTGCCAGTAGTCAAGCCGGGACAGGGGGCGGAAAACTGTTTTTT. Its translation: CASSQAGTGGGKLFF.

This clonotype has ten or more counts. This rearrangement joins TRBV12-3 or TRBV12-4 to TRBJ1-5; D possibly corresponds to TRBD1 (5 bases). Deletions cut 3 bases from V and 11 bases from J, with 8 bases between. This CDR3 is built from 11 residues. In nucleotides, the CDR3 is TGTGCCAGCAGTTTGGGACGTGCCCAGCATTTT. Protein sequence: CASSLGRAQHF.

This clonotype was seen repeatedly, ten times or more. The chain couples TRBV5-5 to TRBJ2-5, with D perhaps TRBD1 (5 bases). V was cut by 0 bases and J by 3 bases, with 12 bases left in between. Germline lookup yields CDR1 SGHKS and CDR2 YYEKEE (reference sequence). This CDR3 contains 15 residues. CDR3 nucleotide sequence: TGTGCCAGCAGCTTGGGGACAACGACCGAAGAGACCCAGTACTTC. Amino acids: CASSLGTTTEETQYF.

This clonotype came up many times. The V gene is TRBV2, the J gene TRBJ2-3; D might be TRBD2 (6 bases). The CDR3 sequence is 17 residues long. Germline V gene data show CDR1 as SNHLY and CDR2 as FYNNEI. V gave up 8 bases and J gave up 0 bases, with 21 bases separating them. The CDR3 loop is CASAEGGTLPSTDTQYF. The CDR3 nucleotides read TGTGCCAGCGCCGAAGGAGGGACCCTTCCTAGCACAGATACGCAGTATTTT.

The chain recombines TRBV20-1 with TRBJ1-5; 7 bases align to TRBD1. Germline V gene data show CDR1 as DFQATT and CDR2 as SNEGSKA (reference sequence). V shed 4 bases and J 3 bases; nucleotides not matched to a gene: 3. CDR3 length: 13 residues. The CDR3 bases are TGCAGTGCTAAGGGGGCCCTCAATCAGCCCCAGCATTTT. As protein: CSAKGALNQPQHF.

J is TRBJ2-7 and V is TRBV20-1; the match to TRBD1 covers 9 bases. The V segment lost 6 bases and the J segment 2 bases; nucleotides outside the gene matches: 8. CDR1 DFQATT and CDR2 SNEGSKA come from the germline V gene (reference sequence). This CDR3 is built from 14 residues. The CDR3 DNA follows: TGCAGTGCCACGGACAGGGGCTATACCTACGAGCAGTACTTC. Translating gives CSATDRGYTYEQYF.

Ten or more counts support this clonotype. V gene TRBV9 combines with J gene TRBJ2-2; D remains ambiguous. The germline V gene encodes CDR1 SGDLS and CDR2 YYNGEE. CDR3 length: 17 residues. Trimming cost V 3 bases and J 7 bases, with 22 bases left between them. CDR3 amino acids: CASSASPDPSPGGELFF. Here the CDR3 DNA reads TGTGCCAGCAGCGCTTCTCCTGACCCATCCCCAGGCGGGGAGCTGTTTTTT.

This clonotype was counted a single time. The chain employs TRBV6-2 or TRBV6-3 and TRBJ1-6, with D possibly TRBD1 on 6 matching bases. CDR1 MNHEY and CDR2 SVGEGT come from the germline V gene. Trimming cost V 6 bases and J 6 bases, with 9 bases left between them. This CDR3 has 13 residues. CDR3 in amino acids: CASRGAVNSPLHF. As DNA, the CDR3 is TGTGCCAGCAGGGGGGCCGTTAATTCACCCCTCCACTTT.

The chain carries TRBV28 and TRBJ2-4; D tentatively reads TRBD1 or TRBD2 (5 bases each). Germline V gene sequence: CDR1 MDHEN, CDR2 SYDVKM. The V end was cut by 1 base, the J end by 0 bases, with 10 bases between. The CDR3 runs to 16 residues. CDR3 amino acids: CASSLFWGIAKNIQYF. The CDR3 nucleotides are TGTGCCAGCAGTTTATTCTGGGGGATAGCCAAAAACATTCAGTACTTC.

Concerning this clonotype: A read error is possible here, since a much larger clone lies one base away. The chain carries TRBV28 and TRBJ1-5, with 8 bases fitting TRBD1. This CDR3 has 15 residues. After removal of 5 bases from V and 6 bases from J, the junction contained 9 bases not matched to a gene. Germline lookup yields CDR1 MDHEN and CDR2 SYDVKM. The CDR3: CASSLGTGGPQPQHF. CDR3 coding DNA: TGTGCCAGCAGTCTAGGGACAGGAGGACCTCAGCCCCAGCATTTT.

The CDR3 loop is CASRLLVGERAFF. The CDR3 nucleotides are TGTGCCAGCAGACTTTTAGTGGGGGAGCGAGCTTTCTTT. This chain uses TRBV2 with TRBJ1-1; perhaps TRBD1 as D (5 bases). Trimming took off 6 bases at V and 10 bases at J, with 18 bases between the two ends. The CDR3 sequence is 13 residues long. Germline values: CDR1 SNHLY, CDR2 FYNNEI.

This clonotype appeared many times. The V gene is TRBV3-1, the J gene TRBJ2-1, with 12 bases identical to TRBD2. With 3 bases clipped from V and 0 bases from J, the junction kept 0 bases outside the gene matches. CDR1 and CDR2 from the germline V gene are LGHDT and YNNKEL (reference sequence). The CDR3 length is 16 residues. CDR3 coding DNA: TGTGCCAGCAGCCAGACTAGCGGGAGCTCCTACAATGAGCAGTTCTTC. Amino acid sequence: CASSQTSGSSYNEQFF.

This clonotype appeared a few times. The chain combines TRBV4-1 with TRBJ1-2; TRBD1 matches 7 bases. The CDR3 is made up of 15 amino acids. Trimming cost V 4 bases and J 6 bases; bases outside gene matches: 11. Germline V CDR1 and CDR2: MGHRA, YSYEKL. The CDR3 is CASSPPYRGEHGYTF. CDR3 in DNA: TGCGCCAGCAGCCCCCCTTACAGGGGTGAGCATGGCTACACCTTC.

The CDR3 DNA reads TGTGCTAGTGGTTTGGGCTTCGGACAGGGTGCCGGGGAGCTGTTTTTT. This codes for CASGLGFGQGAGELFF. The chain uses TRBV12-5 and TRBJ2-2; 8 nucleotides match TRBD1. Germline CDR1 and CDR2: LGHNT and FRNRAP. The CDR3 contains 16 residues. With V trimmed by 1 base and J by 6 bases, 7 bases remained unmatched.

This clonotype appeared many times. DNA for the CDR3: TGTGCCAGCAGTGAAGGCAGGGCGAGCTCCTACGAGCAGTACGTC. Residues: CASSEGRASSYEQYV. The gene calls are TRBV2 and TRBJ2-7, with a tentative D call TRBD1 (5 bases). The CDR3 runs 15 residues. The V gene's germline CDR1 is SNHLY and CDR2 FYNNEI. Trimming removed 1 base from V and 0 bases from J, with 10 bases in between.

This clonotype was seen ten or more times. The J gene is TRBJ2-1, the V gene TRBV6-2 or TRBV6-3; D may be TRBD2 (7 bases). The germline V gene has CDR1 MNHEY and CDR2 SVGEGT. V gave up 0 bases and J gave up 6 bases, with 12 bases separating them. The length of the CDR3 is 15 residues. The CDR3 DNA sequence: TGTGCCAGCAGTTACTCGGGGGGGGGGGCCAATGAGCAGTTCTTC. Protein: CASSYSGGGANEQFF.

This clonotype was counted many times. J is TRBJ2-7 and V is TRBV3-1, with D tentatively TRBD2 (6 bases). With 2 bases removed from V and 5 bases from J, the gap between germline ends came to 13 bases. There are 14 residues in the CDR3. Germline values: CDR1 LGHDT, CDR2 YNNKEL (reference sequence). The CDR3 reads CASSQSTAGHEQYF. In DNA, the CDR3 is TGTGCCAGCAGCCAATCGACCGCGGGACACGAGCAGTACTTC.

A word on this clonotype: A much more abundant neighbour one base away suggests this may be a read error. The chain employs TRBV27 and TRBJ2-3; D is perhaps TRBD2 (7 bases). Per germline, CDR1 MNHEY and CDR2 SMNVEV (reference sequence). CDR3 length: 13 residues. CDR3 sequence: CACSLSGGHTQYF. CDR3 DNA sequence: TGTGCCTGCAGTTTATCGGGGGGCCATACGCAGTATTTT.

The sample holds many counts of this clonotype. The rearrangement joins TRBV24-1 to TRBJ2-1; perhaps TRBD2 as D (6 bases). V lost 4 bases and J lost 5, with 14 bases in between. The germline V gene encodes CDR1 KGHDR and CDR2 SFDVKD. The CDR3 covers 15 residues. Here the CDR3 DNA reads TGTGCCACCAGTGACCCGCGGGGCTCTAACAATGAGCAGTTCTTC. Its protein is CATSDPRGSNNEQFF.

This clonotype was observed a few times. The chain joins TRBV2 to TRBJ2-7; 7 nucleotides align to TRBD2. Germline V gene lookup returns CDR1 SNHLY and CDR2 FYNNEI. J was trimmed by 6 bases and V by 3 bases; bases with no gene match: 20. This CDR3 is 18 amino acids long. CDR3 protein: CASSERASSGSGEGEQYF. CDR3 nucleotide sequence: TGTGCCAGCAGTGAGAGGGCCAGTAGCGGGTCGGGTGAAGGCGAGCAGTACTTC.

Note on this clonotype: A read error may explain this, as a much larger clone is one base away. The CDR3 DNA reads as TGTGCCACCAGTGAGGTTGTGGCAGAGCACGGGGGGGAGCCGTTTTTT. Translated, it gives CATSEVVAEHGGEPFF. This chain connects TRBV24-1 to TRBJ2-2, with TRBD2 matching 8 bases. The CDR3 is made up of 16 amino acids. Germline values: CDR1 KGHDR, CDR2 SFDVKD.

Many counts were recorded for this clonotype. The chain links TRBV20-1 to TRBJ1-5; no reliable D call. Trimming removed 3 bases at V and 0 bases at J, with 18 bases between. The CDR3 extends over 17 amino acids. Germline CDR1 DFQATT, CDR2 SNEGSKA (reference sequence). This CDR3 is CSASRSGREDSNQPQHF. DNA of the CDR3: TGCAGTGCTAGTCGGTCAGGCCGGGAGGATAGCAATCAGCCCCAGCATTTT.

This clonotype showed up many times. The chain's CDR3 is CAWSVPGGGGYTF. CDR3 bases: TGTGCCTGGAGTGTACCGGGGGGCGGTGGCTACACCTTC. The chain is built from TRBV30 and TRBJ1-2, with TRBD1 as a possible D gene (6 bases). V lost 0 bases and J lost 7, with 12 bases in between. The CDR3 sequence is 13 residues long. The germline CDR1 and CDR2 sequences are GTSNPN and SVGIG (reference sequence).

This chain links TRBV7-2 with TRBJ1-6, with 8 bases fitting TRBD1. Germline V lookup: CDR1 SGHTA, CDR2 FQGNSA. The CDR3 is made up of 15 amino acids. V trimming: 6 bases; J trimming: 5 bases; junction bases outside the gene matches: 6. DNA for the CDR3: TGTGCCAGCAGTTTTGGACAGGGAGATAATTCACCCCTCCACTTT. The encoded protein is CASSFGQGDNSPLHF.

This clonotype turned up a few times. The chain joins TRBV5-6 to TRBJ2-7, with 8 bases that match TRBD1. The germline CDR1 and CDR2 sequences are SGHDT and YYEEEE. The CDR3 has 15 residues. The J segment lost 5 bases and the V segment lost 0 bases, leaving 7 bases of the junction unmatched. The CDR3 nucleotides are TGTGCCAGCAGCTTGGCCGCGGACAGGGACAACGAGCAGTACTTC. Its protein product is CASSLAADRDNEQYF.

This clonotype was observed many times. The gene calls are TRBV6-1 and TRBJ2-1; D perhaps matches TRBD1 (5 bases). V lost 2 bases to trimming and J lost 0 bases, with 11 bases between them. Per the germline V gene, CDR1 is MNHNS and CDR2 is SASEGT. The CDR3 runs 16 residues. This chain's CDR3 is CASSEQTESSYNEQFF. CDR3 in DNA: TGTGCCAGCAGTGAACAGACAGAGAGCTCCTACAATGAGCAGTTCTTC.

This clonotype has a count of ten or more. V usage is TRBV29-1 and J usage is TRBJ2-5, with D perhaps TRBD1 (6 bases). Deletions cut 4 bases from V and 4 bases from J, with 16 bases between. CDR1 and CDR2 from the germline V gene are SQVTM and ANQGSEA. The CDR3 is made up of 14 amino acids. The CDR3 loop reads CSVGGQGPGETQYF. The CDR3 DNA reads as TGCAGCGTTGGTGGGCAGGGGCCGGGAGAGACCCAGTACTTC.

The chain employs TRBV20-1 and TRBJ1-2; 10 bases are shared with TRBD1. This CDR3 spans 15 amino acids. Germline V CDR1 and CDR2: DFQATT, SNEGSKA (reference sequence). J lost 7 bases, V lost 1 base, and 9 bases had no gene match. The CDR3 DNA reads TGCAGTGCTAGAGTATCCGGGACAGGGGACGGTGGCTACACCTTC. Residues: CSARVSGTGDGGYTF.